This T cell receptor beta chain was identified during a study of T cell responses to AZD1222 COVID-19 vaccine. Details on this clone: The target antigen is unknown.

The CDR3 spans 18 residues. After removal of 5 bases from V and 1 base from J, the junction contained 14 bases not matched to a gene. CDR1 SGHTA and CDR2 FQGNSA come from the germline V gene. Libraries were prepared by immunoSEQ multiplex PCR; TCRdb keeps only in-frame clonotypes and omits some of them. The profile shows approximately 140,000 clones, approximately 90% of them singletons. Study-wide points: Recipients of two AZD1222 doses showed rising Spike-specific TCR breadth and depth. CD4 TCRs linked to vaccination spanned spike, dominating at 160-218 and 743-854.

This receptor was identified in an adult who received the AZD1222 COVID-19 vaccine. Source: peripheral blood, taken 28 days after the second AZD1222 dose. The chain couples TRBV7-2 to TRBJ1-5, with 7 bases matching TRBD1. The CDR3 sequence is CASSPGPRGLGSNQPQHF. The DNA of the CDR3 is TGTGCCAGCAGCCCCGGACCGAGGGGGCTCGGGAGCAATCAGCCCCAGCATTTT.